This T cell receptor beta chain was sequenced during a study of identical twins. Germline V gives CDR1 LGHNA, CDR2 YNFKEQ. The length of the CDR3 is 14 residues. Trimming pared 10 bases from V and 5 bases from J, leaving 18 bases between. TCRdb analysed the 5' RACE reads with MiXCR anew, one entry per CDR3 protein. The repertoire has fewer than 250,000 distinct CDR3 sequences, about a tenth of them found once; the top ten carry about 5.5%. The gene calls are TRBV4-2 and TRBJ2-1; D is ambiguous. The sequence was obtained from a woman aged 18 to 35 in good health. Input material: memory (CD45RO+) T cells sorted from blood. This CDR3 is CAIGPGLFDNEQFF. As DNA, the CDR3 is TGTGCCATCGGCCCCGGGCTTTTCGACAATGAGCAGTTCTTC.